One sample yielded the 20 T cell receptor beta chains listed below, sequenced in a study of cytomegalovirus exposure and HLA in healthy donors. A multiplex PCR was run with 60 Vbeta primers and 13 Jbeta primers. The protocol was immunoSEQ multiplex PCR, while the TCRdb copy is restricted to in-frame clones and leaves out a portion. The sample lists over 100,000 clones, 76% occurring once. What was sequenced was PBMCs. These TCRs come from a woman aged 45 to 65 in good health and CMV-seropositive.

This sequence joins TRBV7-8 and TRBJ2-1; D not certain. The CDR3 is made up of 15 amino acids. Per the germline V gene, CDR1 is SGHVS and CDR2 is FQNEAQ. Trimming removed 0 bases from V and 0 bases from J, with 6 bases in between. This CDR3 is CASSLAGSSYNEQFF. The CDR3 bases are TGTGCCAGCAGCTTAGCGGGCAGCTCCTACAATGAGCAGTTCTTC.

The chain employs TRBV14 and TRBJ2-5; possible D gene TRBD2, 7 bases. This CDR3 spans 14 amino acids. V lost 2 bases, J lost 5 bases, and 12 bases lay in between. Germline loops: CDR1 SGHDN, CDR2 FVKESK. CDR3 in amino acids: CASSQRGAAETQYF. The CDR3 coding sequence is TGTGCCAGCAGCCAACGGGGGGCGGCGGAGACCCAGTACTTC.

Comment on this clone: This sample includes further DNA sequences coding for the same CDR3. J is TRBJ1-4 and V is TRBV18; no firm D call. V lost 3 bases and J lost 0, with 5 bases in between. Per germline, CDR1 KGHSH and CDR2 LQKENI. This CDR3 is built from 14 residues. The CDR3 DNA follows: TGTGCCAGCTCACCTTCCGCAACTAATGAAAAACTGTTTTTT. This gives the protein CASSPSATNEKLFF.

This chain joins TRBV6-6 and TRBJ2-7, with D possibly matching TRBD1 (5 bases). V lost 2 bases, J lost 5 bases, and 13 bases lay in between. The length of the CDR3 is 14 residues. The germline V gene encodes CDR1 MNHNY and CDR2 SVGAGI (reference sequence). The CDR3 DNA reads TGTGCCAGCAGTTACGGACAAAAGCTTAACGAGCAGTACTTC. It specifies CASSYGQKLNEQYF.

The table lists this clone with a count of one. The V call is TRBV2, the J call TRBJ2-7; 7 bases match TRBD2. V gave up 6 bases and J gave up 6 bases; unmatched junction bases: 5. This CDR3 has 12 amino acids. Germline V gives CDR1 SNHLY, CDR2 FYNNEI. CDR3 DNA sequence: TGTGCCAGCAGCCCGACTAGCACCGAGCAGTACTTC. Translation: CASSPTSTEQYF. Using reference TRBV2 and TRBJ2-7 for the parts outside the CDR3, the full variable domain is EPEVTQTPSHQVTQMGQEVILRCVPISNHLYFYWYRQILGQKVEFLVSFYNNEISEKSEIFDDQFSVERPDGSNFTLKIRSTKLEDSAMYFCASSPTSTEQYFGPGTRLTVT.

This clone was seen just once. The chain employs TRBV6-5 and TRBJ1-2; 8 bases line up with TRBD1. The V and J ends lost 2 bases and 6 bases, in that order; junction bases with no gene match: 8. Per the germline V gene, CDR1 is MNHEY and CDR2 is SVGAGI. This CDR3 region has 15 residues. CDR3 in amino acids: CASSYVHRGGDGYTF. The CDR3 region has the DNA TGTGCCAGCAGTTACGTGCACAGGGGGGGCGATGGCTACACCTTC.

CDR3 protein: CASSTRTFSGSEVDTQYF. CDR3 sequence (DNA): TGTGCCAGCAGCACCCGCACCTTCAGCGGGAGTGAGGTGGATACGCAGTATTTT. The chain recombines TRBV7-8 with TRBJ2-3, with 8 nucleotides matching TRBD2. Germline V CDR1 and CDR2: SGHVS, FQNEAQ. Unmatched junction bases numbered 19, after V lost 5 bases and J lost 6 bases. The CDR3 sequence is 18 residues long.

The rearrangement uses TRBV19 and TRBJ1-3; D is unclear. Trimming pared 6 bases from V and 7 bases from J, leaving 10 bases between. Germline CDR1 and CDR2: LNHDA and SQIVND (reference sequence). This CDR3 comprises 12 residues. The CDR3, as DNA: TGTGCCAGTAGCTTTGCGGGGAACACCATATATTTT. This sequence encodes CASSFAGNTIYF.

This chain uses TRBV7-9 with TRBJ1-2, with a possible D match to TRBD1 (6 bases). CDR1 is SEHNR and CDR2 is FQNEAQ in the germline V gene (reference sequence). V was clipped by 5 bases and J by 6 bases, with 10 bases between them. CDR3 length: 12 amino acids. For the CDR3, the DNA is TGTGCCAGCAGCCAGGGGCACGATGGCTACACCTTC. It encodes CASSQGHDGYTF.

This clone was observed a handful of times. CDR3 in DNA: TGTGCCAGCAGCTCATGGACAGGGAGCTATGGCTACACCTTC. Translated, it gives CASSSWTGSYGYTF. This rearrangement joins TRBV7-9 to TRBJ1-2, with 8 bases aligning to TRBD1. Germline CDR1 reads SEHNR; CDR2 reads FQNEAQ (reference sequence). V was pared by 4 bases and J by 4 bases, with 5 bases of the junction left unmatched. The CDR3 length is 14 residues.

This chain connects TRBV5-5 to TRBJ2-1; 7 bases match TRBD1. In germline, CDR1 is SGHKS, CDR2 YYEKEE (reference sequence). V lost 0 bases and J lost 8; bases outside the gene matches: 11. The CDR3 sequence is 16 residues long. In DNA, the CDR3 is TGTGCCAGCAGCTTGGACAGGGGAGTACTACAGGATGAGCAGTTCTTC. It is translated as CASSLDRGVLQDEQFF.

The V gene is TRBV7-8, the J gene TRBJ2-7; 7 nucleotides align to TRBD1. This CDR3 contains 14 residues. V lost 7 bases to trimming and J lost 2 bases; unmatched junction nucleotides: 8. Germline-derived CDR1 and CDR2 are SGHVS and FQNEAQ. In nucleotides, the CDR3 is TGTGCCAGCACCCCGACAGGGATCGCCTACGAGCAGTACTTC. This gives the protein CASTPTGIAYEQYF.

The chain couples TRBV13 to TRBJ2-5; D remains unclear. V was cut by 4 bases and J by 5 bases, with 14 bases left in between. The germline CDR1 and CDR2 sequences are PRHDT and FYEKMQ (reference sequence). The CDR3 length is 14 residues. This CDR3 reads CASSSYTAGETQYF. CDR3 DNA: TGTGCCAGCAGCTCATACACCGCCGGGGAGACCCAGTACTTC. Variable domain in full (rest from reference TRBV13 and TRBJ2-5): AAGVIQSPRHLIKEKRETATLKCYPIPRHDTVYWYQQGPGQDPQFLISFYEKMQSDKGSIPDRFSAQQFSDYHSELNMSSLELGDSALYFCASSSYTAGETQYFGPGTRLLVL.

The V and J genes are TRBV7-3 and TRBJ2-2, with D unresolved. Germline assignment: CDR1 SGHTA and CDR2 FQGTGA. This CDR3 region has 15 residues. V lost 1 base and J lost 3, with 9 bases in between. The CDR3 sequence: CASSLNDWYTGELFF. The CDR3 DNA reads TGTGCCAGCAGCTTAAATGACTGGTACACCGGGGAGCTGTTTTTT.

The J gene is TRBJ1-2, the V gene TRBV6-6, with TRBD1 identical over 7 bases. CDR1 is MNHNY and CDR2 is SVGAGI in the germline V gene (reference sequence). The junction had 6 bases not matched to a gene; V was cut back by 0 bases and J by 5 bases. The CDR3 is 15 amino acids. CDR3 bases: TGTGCCAGCAGTTACTCGAGTACAGGGGTTTATGGCTACACCTTC. Translating gives CASSYSSTGVYGYTF.

The genes are TRBV6-1 and TRBJ2-7; TRBD1 aligns across 8 bases. The CDR3 spans 14 residues. The germline V gene has CDR1 MNHNS and CDR2 SASEGT. Trimming at V came to 6 bases and at J to 3 bases, leaving 7 bases not matched to a gene. CDR3 residues: CASSQRTGLYEQYF. Written as DNA, the CDR3 is TGTGCCAGCAGCCAAAGGACAGGGCTCTACGAGCAGTACTTC.

The rearrangement joins TRBV7-3 to TRBJ1-4, with TRBD1 as a possible D gene (5 bases). Germline-derived CDR1 and CDR2 are SGHTA and FQGTGA. The CDR3 sequence is 18 residues long. Trimming stripped 5 bases from V and 4 bases from J, with 23 bases between. CDR3 bases: TGTGCCAGCAGCCCCTGGGGCAGGGAGCGGGATGATAATGAAAAACTGTTTTTT. It yields the protein CASSPWGRERDDNEKLFF.

The V gene is TRBV7-8, the J gene TRBJ2-7, with 7 bases fitting TRBD2. V shed 2 bases, J shed 2 bases, and the junction held 0 bases outside the gene matches. The CDR3 totals 13 residues. Germline assignment: CDR1 SGHVS and CDR2 FQNEAQ. DNA of the CDR3: TGTGCCAGCAGCTTACTAGCGGCCTACGAGCAGTACTTC. Protein: CASSLLAAYEQYF.

This clone has just a few counts. The chain has TRBV5-4 and TRBJ1-6; TRBD1 agrees at 9 bases. Germline values: CDR1 SGHNT, CDR2 YYREEE (reference sequence). The trim removed 0 bases at V and 8 bases at J, leaving 3 bases unmatched. The CDR3 has 15 amino acids. CDR3 DNA: TGTGCCAGCAGCTTGGGACAGGGGGTAGATTCACCCCTCCACTTT. Residues: CASSLGQGVDSPLHF.

Only one count was recorded for this clone. The genes are TRBV15 and TRBJ2-3; a weak D match, TRBD2 (5 bases). Germline lookup yields CDR1 LNHNV and CDR2 YYDKDF (reference sequence). The CDR3 is made up of 14 amino acids. The V gene lost 1 base and the J gene lost 8 bases, with 13 bases spanning the gap. The CDR3 DNA sequence: TGTGCCACCAGCAGAGTGAGCTCGCTAGCTACGCAGTATTTT. It yields the protein CATSRVSSLATQYF.